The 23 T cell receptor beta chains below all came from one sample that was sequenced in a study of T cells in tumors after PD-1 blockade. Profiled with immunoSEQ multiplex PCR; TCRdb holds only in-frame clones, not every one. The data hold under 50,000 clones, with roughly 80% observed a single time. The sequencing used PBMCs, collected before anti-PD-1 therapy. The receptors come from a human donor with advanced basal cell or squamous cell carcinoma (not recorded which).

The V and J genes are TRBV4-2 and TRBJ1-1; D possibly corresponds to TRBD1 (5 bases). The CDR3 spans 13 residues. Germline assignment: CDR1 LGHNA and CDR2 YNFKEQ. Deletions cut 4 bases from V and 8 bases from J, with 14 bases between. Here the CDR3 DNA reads TGTGCCAGCAGCCCTCCTCCGGGGACGGAAGCTTTCTTT. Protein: CASSPPPGTEAFF.

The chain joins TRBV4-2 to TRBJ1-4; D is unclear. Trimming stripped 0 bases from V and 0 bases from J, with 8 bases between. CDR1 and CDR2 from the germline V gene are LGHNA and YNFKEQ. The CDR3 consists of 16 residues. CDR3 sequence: CASSQEGGTTNEKLFF. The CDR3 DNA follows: TGTGCCAGCAGCCAAGAGGGTGGGACAACTAATGAAAAACTGTTTTTT.

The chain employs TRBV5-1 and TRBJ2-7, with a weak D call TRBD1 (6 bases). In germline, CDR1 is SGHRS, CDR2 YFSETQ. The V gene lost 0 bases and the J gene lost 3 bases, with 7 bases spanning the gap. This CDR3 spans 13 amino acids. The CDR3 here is CASSLEQGYEQYF. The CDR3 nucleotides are TGCGCCAGCAGCTTGGAACAGGGCTACGAGCAGTACTTC.

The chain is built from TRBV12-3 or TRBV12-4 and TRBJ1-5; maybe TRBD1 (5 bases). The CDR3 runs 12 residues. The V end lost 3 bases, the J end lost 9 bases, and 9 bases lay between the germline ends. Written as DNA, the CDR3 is TGTGCCAGCAGTTTCGGGGGGGTGCCCCAGCATTTT. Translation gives CASSFGGVPQHF.

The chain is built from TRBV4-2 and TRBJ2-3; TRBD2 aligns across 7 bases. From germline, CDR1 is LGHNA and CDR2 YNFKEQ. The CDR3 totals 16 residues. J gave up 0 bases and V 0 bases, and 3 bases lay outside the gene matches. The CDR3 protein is CASSQETSVSTDTQYF. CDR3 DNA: TGTGCCAGCAGCCAAGAAACTAGCGTTAGCACAGATACGCAGTATTTT.

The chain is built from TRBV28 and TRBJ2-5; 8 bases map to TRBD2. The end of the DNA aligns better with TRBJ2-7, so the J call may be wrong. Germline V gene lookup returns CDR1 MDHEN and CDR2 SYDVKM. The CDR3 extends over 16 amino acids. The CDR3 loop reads CASSFSLAGLSYEQYF. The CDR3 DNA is TGTGCCAGCAGTTTTAGTCTAGCGGGCCTCTCCTACGAGCAGTACTTC.

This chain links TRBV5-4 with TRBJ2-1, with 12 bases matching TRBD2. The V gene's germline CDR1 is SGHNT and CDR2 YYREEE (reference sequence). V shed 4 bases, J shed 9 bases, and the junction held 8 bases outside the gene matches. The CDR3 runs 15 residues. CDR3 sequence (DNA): TGTGCCAGCAGCCCGAGGACTAGCGGGACGACTGAGCAGTTCTTC. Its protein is CASSPRTSGTTEQFF.

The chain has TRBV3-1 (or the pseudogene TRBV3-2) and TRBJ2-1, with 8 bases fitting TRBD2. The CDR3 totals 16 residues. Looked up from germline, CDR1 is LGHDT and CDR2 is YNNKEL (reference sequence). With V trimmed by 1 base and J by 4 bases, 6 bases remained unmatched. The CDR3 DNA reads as TGTGCCAGCAGCCAAGTTTCGGGGGGGGCGTACAATGAGCAGTTCTTC. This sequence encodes CASSQVSGGAYNEQFF.

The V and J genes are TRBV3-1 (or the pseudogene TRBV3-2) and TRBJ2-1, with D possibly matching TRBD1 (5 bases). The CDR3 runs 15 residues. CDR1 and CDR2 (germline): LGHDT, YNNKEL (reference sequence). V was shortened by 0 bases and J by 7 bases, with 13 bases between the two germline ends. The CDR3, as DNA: TGTGCCAGCAGCCAAGATGGTGTTTCAGGGAATGAGCAGTTCTTC. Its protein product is CASSQDGVSGNEQFF.

As DNA, the CDR3 is TGTGCCAGCACCTCTGGGCCCGGGACCGGCGGTTCACCCCTCCACTTT. Translation gives CASTSGPGTGGSPLHF. The V call is TRBV21-1, the J call TRBJ1-6. TRBV21-1 is a pseudogene segment. The CDR3 is 16 amino acids.

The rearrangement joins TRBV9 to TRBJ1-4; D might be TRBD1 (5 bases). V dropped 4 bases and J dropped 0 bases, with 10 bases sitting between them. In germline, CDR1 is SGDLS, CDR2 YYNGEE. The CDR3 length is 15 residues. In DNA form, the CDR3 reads TGTGCCAGCAGCTTGGGGGGATCAACTAATGAAAAACTGTTTTTT. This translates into CASSLGGSTNEKLFF.

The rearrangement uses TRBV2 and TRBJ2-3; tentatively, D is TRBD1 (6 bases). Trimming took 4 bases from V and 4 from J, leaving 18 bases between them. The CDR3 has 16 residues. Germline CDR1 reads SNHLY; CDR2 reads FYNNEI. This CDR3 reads CASSVVRGGGADTQYF. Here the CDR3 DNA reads TGTGCCAGCAGTGTAGTTCGTGGTGGGGGCGCAGATACGCAGTATTTT.

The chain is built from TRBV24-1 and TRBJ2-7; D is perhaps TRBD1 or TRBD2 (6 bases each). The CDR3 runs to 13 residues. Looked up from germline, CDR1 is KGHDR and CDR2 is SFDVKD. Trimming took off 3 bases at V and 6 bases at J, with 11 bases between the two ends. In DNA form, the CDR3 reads TGTGCCACCAGTGATCGGGGGCTTGGCGAGCAGTACTTC. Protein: CATSDRGLGEQYF.

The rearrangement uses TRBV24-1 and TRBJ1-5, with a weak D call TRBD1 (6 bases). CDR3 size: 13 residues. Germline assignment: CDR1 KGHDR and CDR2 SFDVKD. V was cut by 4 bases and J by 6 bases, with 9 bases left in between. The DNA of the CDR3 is TGTGCCACCAGTGAGGGGGCAGGTCAGCCCCAGCATTTT. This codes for CATSEGAGQPQHF.

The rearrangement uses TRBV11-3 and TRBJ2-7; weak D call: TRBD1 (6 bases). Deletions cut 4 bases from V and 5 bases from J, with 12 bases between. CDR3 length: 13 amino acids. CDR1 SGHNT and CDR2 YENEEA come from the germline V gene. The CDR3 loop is CASSSGVFDEQYF. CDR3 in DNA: TGTGCCAGCAGCTCAGGGGTGTTTGACGAGCAGTACTTC.

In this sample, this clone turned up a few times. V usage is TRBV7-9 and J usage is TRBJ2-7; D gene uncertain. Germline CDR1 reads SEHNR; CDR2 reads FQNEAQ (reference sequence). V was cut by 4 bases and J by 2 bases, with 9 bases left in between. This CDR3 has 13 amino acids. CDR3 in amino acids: CASSSVNAYEQYF. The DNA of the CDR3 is TGTGCCAGCAGCTCCGTAAACGCCTACGAGCAGTACTTC.

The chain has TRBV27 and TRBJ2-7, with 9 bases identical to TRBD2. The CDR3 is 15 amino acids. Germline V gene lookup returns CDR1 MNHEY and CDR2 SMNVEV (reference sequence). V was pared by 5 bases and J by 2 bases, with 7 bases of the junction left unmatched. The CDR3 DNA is TGTGCCAGCAGTATTGGACTAGCGACACCCTACGAGCAGTACTTC. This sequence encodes CASSIGLATPYEQYF.

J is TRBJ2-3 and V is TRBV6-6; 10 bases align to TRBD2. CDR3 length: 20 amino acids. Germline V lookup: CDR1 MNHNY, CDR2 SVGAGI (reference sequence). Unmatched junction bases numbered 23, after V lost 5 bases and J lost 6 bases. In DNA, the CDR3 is TGTGCCAGCAGTAGATTAGTGTCAAGGGGCCCTAGCGGGAGAGCTGATACGCAGTATTTT. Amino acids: CASSRLVSRGPSGRADTQYF.

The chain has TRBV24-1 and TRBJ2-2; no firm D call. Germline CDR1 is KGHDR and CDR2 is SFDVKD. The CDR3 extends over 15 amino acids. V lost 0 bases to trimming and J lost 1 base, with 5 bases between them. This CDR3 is CATSDLRENTGELFF. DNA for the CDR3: TGTGCCACCAGTGATTTGAGAGAGAACACCGGGGAGCTGTTTTTT.

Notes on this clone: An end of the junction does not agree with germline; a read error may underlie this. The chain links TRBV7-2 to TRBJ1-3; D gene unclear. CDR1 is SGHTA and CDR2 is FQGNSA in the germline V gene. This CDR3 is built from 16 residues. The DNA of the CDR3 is TGTGCCAGCACCTTATTGGCAGGCCATTCTGGAAACACCATATATTTT. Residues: CASTLLAGHSGNTIYF.

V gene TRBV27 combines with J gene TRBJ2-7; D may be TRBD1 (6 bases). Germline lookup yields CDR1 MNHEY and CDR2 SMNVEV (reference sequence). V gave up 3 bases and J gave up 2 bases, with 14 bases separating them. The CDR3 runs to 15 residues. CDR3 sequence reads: CASSFVTGSTYEQYF. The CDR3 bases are TGTGCCAGCAGTTTCGTCACAGGGTCCACCTACGAGCAGTACTTC.

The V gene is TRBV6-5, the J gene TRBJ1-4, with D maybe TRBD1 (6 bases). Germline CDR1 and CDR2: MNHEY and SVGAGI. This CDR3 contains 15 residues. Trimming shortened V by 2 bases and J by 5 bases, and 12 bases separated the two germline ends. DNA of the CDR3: TGTGCCAGCAGTTACGGAGGGGGATTCAATGAAAAACTGTTTTTT. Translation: CASSYGGGFNEKLFF.

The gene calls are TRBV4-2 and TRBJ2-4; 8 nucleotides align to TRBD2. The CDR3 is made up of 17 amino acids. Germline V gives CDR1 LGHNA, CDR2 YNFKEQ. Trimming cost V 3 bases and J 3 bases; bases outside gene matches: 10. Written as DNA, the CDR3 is TGTGCCAGCAGCCAGGATAGCGGGGCCGGGAGCAAAAACATTCAGTACTTC. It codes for CASSQDSGAGSKNIQYF.